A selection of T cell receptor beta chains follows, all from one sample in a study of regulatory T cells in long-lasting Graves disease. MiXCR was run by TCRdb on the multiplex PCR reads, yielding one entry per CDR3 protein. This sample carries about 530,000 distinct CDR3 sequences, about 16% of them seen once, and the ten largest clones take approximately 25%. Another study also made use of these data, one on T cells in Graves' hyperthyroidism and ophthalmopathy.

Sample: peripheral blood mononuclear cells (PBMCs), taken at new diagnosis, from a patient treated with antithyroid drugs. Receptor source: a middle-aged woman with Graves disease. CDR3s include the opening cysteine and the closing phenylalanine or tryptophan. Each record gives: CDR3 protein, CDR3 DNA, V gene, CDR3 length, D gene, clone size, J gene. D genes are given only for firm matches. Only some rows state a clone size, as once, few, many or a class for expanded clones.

CASSSRLAAYNEQFF | TGTGCCAGCAGTTCGCGACTAGCGGCATACAATGAGCAGTTCTTC | TRBV27 | 15 | TRBD2 | few | TRBJ2-1
CASSEKTWGSIEAFF | TGTGCCAGCAGTGAGAAGACATGGGGTTCTATTGAAGCTTTCTTT | TRBV2 | 15 | . | . | TRBJ1-1
CASSFQYPGQGETQYF | TGCGCCAGCAGCTTCCAGTACCCGGGACAGGGCGAGACCCAGTACTTC | TRBV5-1 | 16 | TRBD1 | once | TRBJ2-5
CASSLGQVQYTIYF | TGTGCCAGCAGTCTGGGGCAGGTTCAATACACCATATATTTT | TRBV28 | 14 | . | . | TRBJ1-3
CASTTGMNTEAFF | TGCGCCAGCACGACAGGGATGAACACTGAAGCTTTCTTT | TRBV10-2 | 13 | TRBD1 | many | TRBJ1-1
CASAHLDTQYF | TGTGCCAGCGCTCACTTGGATACGCAGTATTTT | TRBV6-1 | 11 | . | many | TRBJ2-3
CASSPAGVTTEAFF | TGTGCCAGCAGTCCGGCAGGGGTGACCACTGAAGCTTTCTTT | TRBV12-3/TRBV12-4 | 14 | . | many | TRBJ1-1
CASSLERRQDTQYF | TGTGCCAGCAGCTTGGAAAGACGACAAGATACGCAGTATTTT | TRBV5-8 | 14 | . | few | TRBJ2-3
CASSGTGAGANVLTF | TGTGCCAGCAGCGGAACAGGGGCTGGGGCCAACGTCCTGACTTTC | TRBV27 | 15 | TRBD1 | few | TRBJ2-6
CASSLSIGASNQPQHF | TGTGCCAGCAGTTTATCTATAGGGGCTAGCAATCAGCCCCAGCATTTT | TRBV27 | 16 | . | . | TRBJ1-5
CASSVGANTEAFF | TGTGCCAGCAGTGTTGGGGCGAACACTGAAGCTTTCTTT | TRBV2 | 13 | . | many | TRBJ1-1
CASSNRAGHGPSGYGYTF | TGTGCCAGCAGCAACAGAGCGGGACATGGACCATCCGGCTATGGCTACACCTTC | TRBV7-2 | 18 | . | many | TRBJ1-2
CASSTGTEAFF | TGTGCCAGCAGCACAGGGACTGAAGCTTTCTTT | TRBV7-8 | 11 | . | many | TRBJ1-1
CASSQPGRNSPLHF | TGCGCCAGCAGCCAGCCGGGGCGGAATTCACCCCTCCACTTT | TRBV7-9 | 14 | . | . | TRBJ1-6
CASSSASRGYGYTF | TGTGCCAGCAGTTCTGCCAGCCGAGGCTATGGCTACACCTTC | TRBV6-5 | 14 | . | many | TRBJ1-2
CASSLSDIRTDYGYTF | TGTGCCAGCAGCTTATCAGACATCCGAACGGACTATGGCTACACCTTC | TRBV7-2 | 16 | . | few | TRBJ1-2
CASTPGGREQYF | TGTGCCAGCACCCCTGGGGGTCGCGAGCAGTACTTC | TRBV12-3/TRBV12-4 | 12 | . | many | TRBJ2-7
CASSLDRAAYNEQFF | TGTGCCAGCAGCTTAGATCGGGCAGCGTACAATGAGCAGTTCTTC | TRBV11-2 | 15 | . | many | TRBJ2-1
CASSPLRWDRENEKLFF | TGCGCCAGCAGCCCCCTTAGATGGGACAGGGAGAATGAAAAACTGTTTTTT | TRBV4-1 | 17 | TRBD1 | . | TRBJ1-4
CASSNPTGGFYGYTF | TGTGCCAGCAGTAACCCGACAGGGGGCTTCTATGGCTACACCTTC | TRBV6-1 | 15 | TRBD1 | . | TRBJ1-2